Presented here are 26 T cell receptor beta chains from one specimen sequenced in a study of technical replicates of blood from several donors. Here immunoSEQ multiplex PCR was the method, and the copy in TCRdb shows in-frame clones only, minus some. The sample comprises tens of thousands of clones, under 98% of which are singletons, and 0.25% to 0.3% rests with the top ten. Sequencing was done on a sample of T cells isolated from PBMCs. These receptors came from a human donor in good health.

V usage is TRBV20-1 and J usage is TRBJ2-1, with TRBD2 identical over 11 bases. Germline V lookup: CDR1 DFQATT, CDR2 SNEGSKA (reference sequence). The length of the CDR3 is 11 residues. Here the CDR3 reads CIAGGPSEQFF. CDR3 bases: TGCATAGCGGGAGGGCCGAGTGAGCAGTTCTTC.

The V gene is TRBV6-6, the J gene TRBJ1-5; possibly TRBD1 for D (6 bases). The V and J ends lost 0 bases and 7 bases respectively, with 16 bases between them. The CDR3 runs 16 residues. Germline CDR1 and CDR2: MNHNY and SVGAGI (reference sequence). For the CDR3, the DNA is TGTGCCAGCAGTTACTCGACCTCGGGGGGCGGACAGCCCCAGCATTTT. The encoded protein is CASSYSTSGGGQPQHF.

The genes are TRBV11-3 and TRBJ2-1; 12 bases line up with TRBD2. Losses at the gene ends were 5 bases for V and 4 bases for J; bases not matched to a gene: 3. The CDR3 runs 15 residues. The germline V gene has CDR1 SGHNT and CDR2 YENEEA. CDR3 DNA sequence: TGTGCCAGCAGCCGACTAGCGGGAGTATACAATGAGCAGTTCTTC. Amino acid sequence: CASSRLAGVYNEQFF.

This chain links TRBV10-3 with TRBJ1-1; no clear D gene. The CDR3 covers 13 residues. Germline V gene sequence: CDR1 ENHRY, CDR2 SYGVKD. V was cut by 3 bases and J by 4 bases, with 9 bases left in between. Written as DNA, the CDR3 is TGTGCCATCAGTGATAGTGGAGTCACTGAAGCTTTCTTT. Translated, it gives CAISDSGVTEAFF.

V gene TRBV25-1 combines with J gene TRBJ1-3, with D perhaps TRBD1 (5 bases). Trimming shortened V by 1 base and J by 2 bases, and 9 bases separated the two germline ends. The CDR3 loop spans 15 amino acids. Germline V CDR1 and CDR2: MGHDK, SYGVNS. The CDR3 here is CASSESGRAGNTIYF. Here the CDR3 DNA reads TGTGCCAGCAGTGAATCGGGCAGGGCTGGAAACACCATATATTTT. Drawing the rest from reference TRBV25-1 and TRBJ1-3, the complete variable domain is EADIYQTPRYLVIGTGKKITLECSQTMGHDKMYWYQQDPGMELHLIHYSYGVNSTEKGDLSSESTVSRIRTEHFPLTLESARPSHTSQYLCASSESGRAGNTIYFGEGSWLTVV.

The DNA for the CDR3 is TGTGCCGTACTAACAGGGAGCGAGCAGTACTTC. Translating it yields CAVLTGSEQYF. The chain uses TRBV5-4 and TRBJ2-7; D possibly corresponds to TRBD1 (6 bases). CDR3 length equals 11 residues. The V and J ends lost 10 bases and 6 bases respectively, with 14 bases between them. Germline loops: CDR1 SGHNT, CDR2 YYREEE (reference sequence).

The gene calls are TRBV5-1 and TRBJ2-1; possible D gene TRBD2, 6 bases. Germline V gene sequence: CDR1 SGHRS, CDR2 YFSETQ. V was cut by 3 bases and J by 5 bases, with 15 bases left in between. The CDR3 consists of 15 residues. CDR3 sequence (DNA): TGCGCCAGCAGCTGGTCACCGGGACTGGACAATGAGCAGTTCTTC. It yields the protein CASSWSPGLDNEQFF.

CDR3 sequence (DNA): TGCAGCACTTCAGGGTATGGCTACACCTTC. The encoded protein is CSTSGYGYTF. The chain has TRBV29-1 and TRBJ1-2; D possibly corresponds to TRBD1 (5 bases). Germline V gives CDR1 SQVTM, CDR2 ANQGSEA. Trimming stripped 8 bases from V and 5 bases from J, with 9 bases between. The CDR3 runs to 10 residues.

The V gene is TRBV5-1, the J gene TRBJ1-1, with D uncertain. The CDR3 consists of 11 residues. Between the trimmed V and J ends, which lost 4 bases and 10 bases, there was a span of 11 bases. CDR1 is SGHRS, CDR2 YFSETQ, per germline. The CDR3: CASSPKLPAFF. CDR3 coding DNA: TGCGCCAGCAGCCCCAAACTCCCAGCTTTCTTT.

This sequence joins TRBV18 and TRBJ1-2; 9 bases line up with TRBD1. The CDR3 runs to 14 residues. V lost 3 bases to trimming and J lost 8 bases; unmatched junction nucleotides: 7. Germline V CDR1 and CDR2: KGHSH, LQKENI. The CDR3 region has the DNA TGTGCCAGCTCACCCGACGGGACAGGGCAAGGCTACACCTTC. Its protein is CASSPDGTGQGYTF. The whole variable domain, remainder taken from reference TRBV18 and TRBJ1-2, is NAGVMQNPRHLVRRRGQEARLRCSPMKGHSHVYWYRQLPEEGLKFMVYLQKENIIDESGMPKERFSAEFPKEGPSILRIQQVVRGDSAAYFCASSPDGTGQGYTFGSGTRLTVV.

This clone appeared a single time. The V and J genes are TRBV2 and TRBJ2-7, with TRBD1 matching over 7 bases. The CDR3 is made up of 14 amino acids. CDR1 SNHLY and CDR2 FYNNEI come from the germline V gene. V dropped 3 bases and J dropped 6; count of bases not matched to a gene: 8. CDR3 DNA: TGTGCCAGCAGTGATTTCGACAGGGCCTCCGAGCAGTACTTC. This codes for CASSDFDRASEQYF. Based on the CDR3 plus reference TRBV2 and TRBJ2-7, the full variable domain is EPEVTQTPSHQVTQMGQEVILRCVPISNHLYFYWYRQILGQKVEFLVSFYNNEISEKSEIFDDQFSVERPDGSNFTLKIRSTKLEDSAMYFCASSDFDRASEQYFGPGTRLTVT.

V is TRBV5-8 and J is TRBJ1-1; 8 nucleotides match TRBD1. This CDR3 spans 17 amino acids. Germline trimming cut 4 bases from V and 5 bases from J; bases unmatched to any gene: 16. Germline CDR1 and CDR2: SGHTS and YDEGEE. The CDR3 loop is CASSPQGAKLGGTEAFF. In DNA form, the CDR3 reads TGTGCCAGCAGCCCGCAGGGGGCTAAGCTTGGGGGGACTGAAGCTTTCTTT.

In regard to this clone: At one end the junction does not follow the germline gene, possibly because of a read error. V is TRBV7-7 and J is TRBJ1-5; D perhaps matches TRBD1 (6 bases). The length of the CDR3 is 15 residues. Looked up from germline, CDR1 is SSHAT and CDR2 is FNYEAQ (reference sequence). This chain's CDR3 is CASTKTGFSNQPQHF. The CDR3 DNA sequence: TGTGCTAGCACCAAAACAGGGTTCAGCAATCAGCCCCAGCATTTT.

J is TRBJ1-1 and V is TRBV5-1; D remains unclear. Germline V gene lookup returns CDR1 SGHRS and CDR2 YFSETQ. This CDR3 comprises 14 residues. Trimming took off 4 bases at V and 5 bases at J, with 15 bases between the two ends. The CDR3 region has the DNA TGCGCCAGCAGCGCCGGACCGGGGAGAACTGAAGCTTTCTTT. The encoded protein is CASSAGPGRTEAFF.

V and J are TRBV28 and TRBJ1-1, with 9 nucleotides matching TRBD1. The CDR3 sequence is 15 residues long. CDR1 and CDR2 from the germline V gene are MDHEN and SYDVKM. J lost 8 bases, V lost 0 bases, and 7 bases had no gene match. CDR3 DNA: TGTGCCAGCAGTTTATGGGGACAGGGCGGTGCGGAAGCTTTCTTT. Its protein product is CASSLWGQGGAEAFF.

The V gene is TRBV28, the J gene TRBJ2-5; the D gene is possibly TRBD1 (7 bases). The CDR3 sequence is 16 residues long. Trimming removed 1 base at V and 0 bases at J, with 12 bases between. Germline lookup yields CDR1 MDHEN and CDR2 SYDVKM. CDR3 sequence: CASSLLGGQNQETQYF. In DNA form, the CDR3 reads TGTGCCAGCAGTTTATTGGGGGGACAGAACCAAGAGACCCAGTACTTC. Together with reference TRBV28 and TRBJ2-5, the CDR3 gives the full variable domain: DVKVTQSSRYLVKRTGEKVFLECVQDMDHENMFWYRQDPGLGLRLIYFSYDVKMKEKGDIPEGYSVSREKKERFSLILESASTNQTSMYLCASSLLGGQNQETQYFGPGTRLLVL.

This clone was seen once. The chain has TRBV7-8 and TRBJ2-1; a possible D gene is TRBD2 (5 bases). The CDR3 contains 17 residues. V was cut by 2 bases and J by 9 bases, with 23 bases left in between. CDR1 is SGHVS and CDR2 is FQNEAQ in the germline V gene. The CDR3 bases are TGTGCCAGCAGCTTAAAAGGTATGGTTGTGGAAGGGAGTGAGCAGTTCTTC. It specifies CASSLKGMVVEGSEQFF.

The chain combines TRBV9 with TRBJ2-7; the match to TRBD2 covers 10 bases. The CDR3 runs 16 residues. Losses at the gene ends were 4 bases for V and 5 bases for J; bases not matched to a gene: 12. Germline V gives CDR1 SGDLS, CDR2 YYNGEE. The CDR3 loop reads CASSPPSGSKFNEQYF. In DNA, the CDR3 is TGTGCCAGCAGCCCCCCTAGCGGGAGTAAATTCAACGAGCAGTACTTC.

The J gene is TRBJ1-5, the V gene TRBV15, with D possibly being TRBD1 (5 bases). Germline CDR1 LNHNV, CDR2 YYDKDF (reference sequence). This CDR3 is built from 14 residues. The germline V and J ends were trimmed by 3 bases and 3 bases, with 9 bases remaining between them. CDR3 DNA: TGTGCCACCAGCAGGGACACCTCCAATCAGCCCCAGCATTTT. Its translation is CATSRDTSNQPQHF.

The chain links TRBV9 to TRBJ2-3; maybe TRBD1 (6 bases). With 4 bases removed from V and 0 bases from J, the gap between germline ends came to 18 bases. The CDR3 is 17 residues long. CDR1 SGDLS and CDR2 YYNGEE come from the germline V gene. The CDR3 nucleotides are TGTGCCAGCAGCCCTGGAAGGACAGCCTCTAGCACAGATACGCAGTATTTT. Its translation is CASSPGRTASSTDTQYF. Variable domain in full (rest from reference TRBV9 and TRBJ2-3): DSGVTQTPKHLITATGQRVTLRCSPRSGDLSVYWYQQSLDQGLQFLIQYYNGEERAKGNILERFSAQQFPDLHSELNLSSLELGDSALYFCASSPGRTASSTDTQYFGPGTRLTVL.

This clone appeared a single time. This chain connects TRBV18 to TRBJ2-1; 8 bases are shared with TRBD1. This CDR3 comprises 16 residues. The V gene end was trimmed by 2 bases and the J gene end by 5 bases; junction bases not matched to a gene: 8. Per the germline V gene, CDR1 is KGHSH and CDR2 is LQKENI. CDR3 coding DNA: TGTGCCAGCTCACCATACTCGGACAGGGATCACAATGAGCAGTTCTTC. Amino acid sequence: CASSPYSDRDHNEQFF.

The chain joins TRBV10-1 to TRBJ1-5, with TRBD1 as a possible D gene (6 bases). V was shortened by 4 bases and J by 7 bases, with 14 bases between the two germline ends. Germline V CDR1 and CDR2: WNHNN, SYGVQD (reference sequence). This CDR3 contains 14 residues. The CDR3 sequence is CASSGGGRGQPQHF. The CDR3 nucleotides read TGCGCCAGCAGTGGAGGTGGCAGGGGCCAGCCCCAGCATTTT.

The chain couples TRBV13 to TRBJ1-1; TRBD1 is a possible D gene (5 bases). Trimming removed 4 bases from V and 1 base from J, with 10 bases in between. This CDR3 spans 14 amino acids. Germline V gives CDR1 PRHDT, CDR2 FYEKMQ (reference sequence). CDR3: CASSYYQGNTEAFF. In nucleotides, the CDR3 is TGTGCCAGCAGCTACTACCAGGGGAACACTGAAGCTTTCTTT. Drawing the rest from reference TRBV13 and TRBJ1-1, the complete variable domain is AAGVIQSPRHLIKEKRETATLKCYPIPRHDTVYWYQQGPGQDPQFLISFYEKMQSDKGSIPDRFSAQQFSDYHSELNMSSLELGDSALYFCASSYYQGNTEAFFGQGTRLTVV.

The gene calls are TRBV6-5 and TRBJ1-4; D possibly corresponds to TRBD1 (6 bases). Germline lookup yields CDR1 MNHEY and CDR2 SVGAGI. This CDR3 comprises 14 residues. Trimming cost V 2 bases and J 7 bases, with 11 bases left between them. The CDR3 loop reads CASSYGGDLEKLFF. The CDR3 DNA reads TGTGCCAGCAGTTACGGGGGCGATCTTGAAAAACTGTTTTTT.

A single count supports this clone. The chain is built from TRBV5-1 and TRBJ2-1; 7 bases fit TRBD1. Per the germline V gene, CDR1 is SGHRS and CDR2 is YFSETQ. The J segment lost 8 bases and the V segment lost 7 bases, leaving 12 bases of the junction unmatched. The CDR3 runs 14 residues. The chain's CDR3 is CASGPHRGADEQFF. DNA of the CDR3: TGCGCCAGCGGGCCACACAGGGGCGCGGATGAGCAGTTCTTC.

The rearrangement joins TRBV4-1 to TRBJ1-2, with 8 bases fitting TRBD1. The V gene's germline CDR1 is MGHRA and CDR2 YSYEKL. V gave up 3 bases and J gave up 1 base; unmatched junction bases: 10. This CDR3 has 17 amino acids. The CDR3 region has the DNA TGCGCCAGCAGCCAGGCAGTGGACAGGGAAATTAACTATGGCTACACCTTC. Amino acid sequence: CASSQAVDREINYGYTF.